The sequence of this T cell receptor beta chain was determined in a study of PD-1 blockade in classical Hodgkin lymphoma. Study-level findings and limits: Differences between repertoires have undefined causes, possibly disease activity or prior therapy. Baseline TCR diversity was reportedly lower in newly diagnosed patients than healthy donors. CD4+ but not CD8+ TCR diversity rose significantly by C4D1.

The trim removed 6 bases at V and 2 bases at J, leaving 7 bases unmatched. CDR3 length: 15 residues. The germline CDR1 and CDR2 sequences are MGHRA and YSYEKL. Specified time point: cycle 4 day 1 (C4D1), after 5 to 7 weeks of nivolumab. Following autologous stem cell transplantation, relapse occurred in every patient, and exposure to brentuximab vedotin varied. Measured with immunoSEQ multiplex PCR; TCRdb has only the in-frame clones, and not every one. The sample yields roughly 46,000 clones, under 80% seen once. This clone was observed a single time. Its specificity is not known. Sequencing was performed on peripheral blood mononuclear cells (PBMCs), taken before the fourth cycle of nivolumab. This rearrangement joins TRBV4-1 to TRBJ2-3, with TRBD2 matching over 8 bases. This TCR was recovered from a human donor with classical Hodgkin lymphoma. The CDR3 sequence is CASRQTSANTDTQYF. CDR3 nucleotides: TGCGCCAGCAGGCAGACTAGCGCGAACACAGATACGCAGTATTTT.